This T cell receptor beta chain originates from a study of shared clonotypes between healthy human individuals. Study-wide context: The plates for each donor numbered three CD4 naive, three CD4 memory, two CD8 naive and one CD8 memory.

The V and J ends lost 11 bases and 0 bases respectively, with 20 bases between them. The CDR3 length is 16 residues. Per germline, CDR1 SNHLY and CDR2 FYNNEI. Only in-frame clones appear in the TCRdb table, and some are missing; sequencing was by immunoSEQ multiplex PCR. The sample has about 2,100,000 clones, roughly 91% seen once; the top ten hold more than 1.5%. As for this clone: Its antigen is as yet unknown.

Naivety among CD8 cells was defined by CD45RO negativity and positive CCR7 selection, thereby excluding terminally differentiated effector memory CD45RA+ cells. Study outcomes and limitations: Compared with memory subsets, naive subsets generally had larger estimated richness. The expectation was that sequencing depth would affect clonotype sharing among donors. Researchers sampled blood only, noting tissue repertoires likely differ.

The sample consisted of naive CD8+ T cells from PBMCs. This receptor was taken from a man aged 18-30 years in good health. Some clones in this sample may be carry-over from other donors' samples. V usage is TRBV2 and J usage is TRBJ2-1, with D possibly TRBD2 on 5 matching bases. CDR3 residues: CAGSGTGLTSYNEQFF. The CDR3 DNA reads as TGTGCCGGATCGGGAACGGGCCTCACCTCCTACAATGAGCAGTTCTTC.